This T cell receptor (beta chain) was documented in a study of shared clonotypes between healthy human individuals. Study outcomes and limitations: Sample collection involved blood only; tissue repertoires are likely different.

Original data processing: Junction-only immunoSEQ data arrived without quality scores, meaning filtering differed. Here immunoSEQ multiplex PCR was the method, and the copy in TCRdb shows in-frame clones only, minus some. The V and J calls and the clone size are those of that table, but D and trimming were determined from the DNA. The sample lists more than 500,000 clones, approximately 95% occurring once. Remarks on this clone: Antigen specificity is unknown.

Looked up from germline, CDR1 is SGDLS and CDR2 is YYNGEE. V shed 4 bases and J 0 bases; nucleotides not matched to a gene: 4. The CDR3 extends over 15 amino acids. Naive CD8 cells were CD45RO-negative, positively selected for CCR7, excluding terminally differentiated effector memory CD45RA+ cells. The clonotype was recovered from a woman in her twenties or thirties in good health. This rearrangement joins TRBV9 to TRBJ2-1, with 7 bases that match TRBD1. Specimen: naive CD8+ T cells sorted from blood. The CDR3 region is CASSSDRSSYNEQFF. The CDR3 bases are TGTGCCAGCAGCTCGGACAGGAGCTCCTACAATGAGCAGTTCTTC.